The clone carrying this TCR beta chain was detected ten times or more. Uncontrolled infection, other autoimmune disease, pregnancy or lactation disqualified patients from enrolment. The CDR3 regions of TCR beta were amplified from RNA transcripts. HTBI primers drove first-round RT-PCR of the TCR CDR3. TCRdb fed the multiplex PCR reads into MiXCR, producing one record per CDR3 protein. The sample records hundreds of thousands of distinct CDR3 sequences, over 20% being singletons. These data come from a study of T cells in Graves' hyperthyroidism and ophthalmopathy. Germline CDR1 is LGHDT and CDR2 is YNNKEL (reference sequence). The CDR3 has 16 residues. V shed 5 bases, J shed 3 bases, and the junction held 13 bases outside the gene matches.

The chain employs TRBV3-1 and TRBJ2-7, with TRBD2 matching over 7 bases. Material for sequencing was blood. This sequence originates from a man aged 25 to 40 with Graves' ophthalmopathy. CDR3 bases: TGTGCCAGCAGCTGGGGTCTTGGACTAGAGATCTACGAGCAGTACTTC. Translation gives CASSWGLGLEIYEQYF.